These T cell receptor beta chains were read from a single sample in a study of T cell responses to AZD1222 COVID-19 vaccine. Here immunoSEQ multiplex PCR was the method, and the copy in TCRdb shows in-frame clones only, minus some. The data contain 100,000 to 120,000 clones, about 86% of them seen just once; the ten biggest clones take up 3% to 4%. This sample comprised peripheral blood, obtained on day 0 of AZD1222 vaccination. These receptors all stem from an adult in good health. CDR3s leave out the opening cysteine and the closing phenylalanine or tryptophan. The D gene is left open where the match is weak.

D: TRBD1; J: TRBJ1-4; V: TRBV6-6; CDR3: ASRPWTGTNEKLF
D: -; J: TRBJ2-2; V: TRBV6-5; CDR3: ASGGETNTGELF
D: -; J: TRBJ2-7; V: TRBV5-4; CDR3: ASSLEGGGKTYEQY
D: -; J: TRBJ2-5; V: TRBV5-1; CDR3: ASSFAGIQETQY
D: -; J: TRBJ1-3; V: TRBV5-1; CDR3: ASSLGSKAGNTIY
D: -; J: TRBJ1-2; V: TRBV29-1; CDR3: SAQKLGDNTNYGYT
D: -; J: TRBJ2-1; V: TRBV2; CDR3: AGQGRYNEQF
D: -; J: TRBJ1-2; V: TRBV5-8; CDR3: ASSPPLENYGYT
D: -; J: TRBJ1-1; V: TRBV7-2; CDR3: ASSLWAWGNTEAF
D: -; J: TRBJ1-5; V: TRBV5-8; CDR3: ASSHTRGGDGDQPQH
D: -; J: TRBJ1-2; V: TRBV6-2/TRBV6-3; CDR3: ASSSTPGTTYGYT
D: -; J: TRBJ1-4; V: TRBV7-6; CDR3: ASSSERVGSEKLF
D: -; J: TRBJ2-3; V: TRBV6-6; CDR3: ASDPGSSTDTQY
D: TRBD1; J: TRBJ1-6; V: TRBV6-5; CDR3: ASSPDRADSPLH
D: -; J: TRBJ1-5; V: TRBV28; CDR3: ASTREYQPQH
D: TRBD1; J: TRBJ2-7; V: TRBV9; CDR3: ASSGAGQGLREQY
D: -; J: TRBJ2-2; V: TRBV29-1; CDR3: SVSEAGELF
D: -; J: TRBJ2-2; V: TRBV23-1; CDR3: ASSQSSLGGRNTGELF
D: -; J: TRBJ2-1; V: TRBV3-1/TRBV3-2; CDR3: ASSQDGVSSYNEQF
D: -; J: TRBJ2-6; V: TRBV10-3; CDR3: AISESTVAGATSGANVLT
D: -; J: TRBJ2-7; V: TRBV4-1; CDR3: ASSQDMGNEQY
D: -; J: TRBJ2-2; V: TRBV5-1; CDR3: ASSLGTHTGELF
D: -; J: TRBJ2-7; V: TRBV11-2; CDR3: ASSFRTGGGDEQY
D: -; J: TRBJ2-7; V: TRBV6-5; CDR3: ASRVRGGAAYEQY
D: -; J: TRBJ1-4; V: TRBV11-2; CDR3: ASSPREANEKLF
D: -; J: TRBJ2-6; V: TRBV10-1; CDR3: ASSRIYYCQAGANVLT
D: -; J: TRBJ1-6; V: TRBV7-9; CDR3: ASSSVFAWETNSPLH
D: TRBD2; J: TRBJ2-7; V: TRBV7-2; CDR3: ASSSGLSGGREQY
D: TRBD1; J: TRBJ2-2; V: TRBV19; CDR3: ASSIFDRGRAGELF
D: -; J: TRBJ2-7; V: TRBV27; CDR3: ASSLYPGSSYEQY
D: TRBD2; J: TRBJ2-7; V: TRBV2; CDR3: ASSESGGGLYEQY
D: -; J: TRBJ1-1; V: TRBV12-3/TRBV12-4; CDR3: ASSFGQLEAF
D: -; J: TRBJ1-2; V: TRBV6-1; CDR3: ASSEGPRYT
D: TRBD1; J: TRBJ1-5; V: TRBV19; CDR3: ASRDSNSNQPQH
D: TRBD2; J: TRBJ2-7; V: TRBV4-1; CDR3: ASSPGTSGGAYEQY
D: TRBD1; J: TRBJ1-2; V: TRBV4-3; CDR3: ASSLNGQGDGYT
D: -; J: TRBJ1-2; V: TRBV30; CDR3: AWSVIRGLGYGYT
D: -; J: TRBJ1-5; V: TRBV18; CDR3: ASSSKEGTQPQH
D: TRBD2; J: TRBJ2-5; V: TRBV5-1; CDR3: ASSLDVAGGQETQY
D: -; J: TRBJ2-2; V: TRBV7-2; CDR3: ASSSNLNTGELF
D: TRBD1; J: TRBJ2-5; V: TRBV6-5; CDR3: ASSPGTGVRTQY
D: TRBD1; J: TRBJ1-2; V: TRBV19; CDR3: ASSIPGGKTTREANYGYT
D: -; J: TRBJ2-2; V: TRBV28; CDR3: ASSSGQNTGELF
D: -; J: TRBJ1-5; V: TRBV18; CDR3: ASSPLGFGYQPQH
D: -; J: TRBJ2-6; V: TRBV28; CDR3: ASSFSGANVLT
D: -; J: TRBJ1-1; V: TRBV7-9; CDR3: ASSLGGRLNTEAF
D: TRBD2; J: TRBJ2-7; V: TRBV6-5; CDR3: ASSYRASGGASEQY
D: TRBD1; J: TRBJ2-2; V: TRBV7-9; CDR3: ASSPGQGATGELF
D: TRBD1; J: TRBJ1-1; V: TRBV11-2; CDR3: ASSPGGDRGLTPEAF
D: -; J: TRBJ1-3; V: TRBV7-8; CDR3: ASSFMMGNTIY
D: -; J: TRBJ1-6; V: TRBV10-1; CDR3: ASSESAFSPAALH
D: -; J: TRBJ2-7; V: TRBV20-1; CDR3: SARGWHEQY
D: -; J: TRBJ2-5; V: TRBV21-1; CDR3: ASSKVIVGVDKTQY
D: -; J: TRBJ1-2; V: TRBV15; CDR3: ATSTGQNYGYT